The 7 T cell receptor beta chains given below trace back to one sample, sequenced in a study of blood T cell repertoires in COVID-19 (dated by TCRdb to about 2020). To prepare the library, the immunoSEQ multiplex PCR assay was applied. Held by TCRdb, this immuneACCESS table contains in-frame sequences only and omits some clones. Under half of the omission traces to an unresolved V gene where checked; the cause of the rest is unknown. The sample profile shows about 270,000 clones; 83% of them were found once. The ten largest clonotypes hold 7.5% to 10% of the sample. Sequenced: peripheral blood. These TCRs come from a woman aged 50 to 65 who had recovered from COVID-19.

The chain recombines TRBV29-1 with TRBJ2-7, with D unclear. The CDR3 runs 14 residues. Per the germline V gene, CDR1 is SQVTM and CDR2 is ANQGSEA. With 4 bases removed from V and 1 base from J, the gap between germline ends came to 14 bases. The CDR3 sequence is CSVVFPPGSYEQYF. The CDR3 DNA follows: TGCAGCGTTGTCTTCCCTCCCGGGTCCTACGAGCAGTACTTC.

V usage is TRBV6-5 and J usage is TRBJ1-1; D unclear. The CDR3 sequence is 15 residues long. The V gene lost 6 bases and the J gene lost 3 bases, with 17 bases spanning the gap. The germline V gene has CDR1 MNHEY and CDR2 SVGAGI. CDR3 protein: CASSHYHPEDTEAFF. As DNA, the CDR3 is TGTGCCAGCAGCCACTACCATCCGGAGGACACTGAAGCTTTCTTT.

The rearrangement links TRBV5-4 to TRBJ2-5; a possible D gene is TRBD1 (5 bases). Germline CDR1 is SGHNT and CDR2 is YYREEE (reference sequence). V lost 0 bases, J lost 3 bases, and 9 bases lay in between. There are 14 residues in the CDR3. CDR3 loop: CASSLAKGEETQYF. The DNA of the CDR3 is TGTGCCAGCAGCTTGGCCAAAGGGGAAGAGACCCAGTACTTC.

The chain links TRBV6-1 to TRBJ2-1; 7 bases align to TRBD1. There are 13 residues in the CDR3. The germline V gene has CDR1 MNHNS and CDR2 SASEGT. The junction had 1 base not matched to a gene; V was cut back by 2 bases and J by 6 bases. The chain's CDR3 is CASSETGANEQFF. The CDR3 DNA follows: TGTGCCAGCAGTGAAACAGGGGCCAATGAGCAGTTCTTC.

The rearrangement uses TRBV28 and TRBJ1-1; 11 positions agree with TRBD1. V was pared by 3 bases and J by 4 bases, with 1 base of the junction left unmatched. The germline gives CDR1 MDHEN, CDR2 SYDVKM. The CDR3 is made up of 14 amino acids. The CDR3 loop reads CASSLGQGGTEAFF. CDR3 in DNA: TGTGCCAGCAGTTTGGGACAGGGGGGCACTGAAGCTTTCTTT.

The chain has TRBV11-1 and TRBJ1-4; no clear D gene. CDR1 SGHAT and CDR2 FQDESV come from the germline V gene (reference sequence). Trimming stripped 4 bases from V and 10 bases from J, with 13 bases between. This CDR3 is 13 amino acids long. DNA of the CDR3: TGTGCCAGCAGCTCGCCGTCTGAGGGAAAACTGTTTTTT. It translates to CASSSPSEGKLFF.

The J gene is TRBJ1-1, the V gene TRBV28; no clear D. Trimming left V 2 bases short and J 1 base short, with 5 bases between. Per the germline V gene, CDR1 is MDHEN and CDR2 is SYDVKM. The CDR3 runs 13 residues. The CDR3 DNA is TGTGCCAGCAGTTTACCGGGGAACACTGAAGCTTTCTTT. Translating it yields CASSLPGNTEAFF.